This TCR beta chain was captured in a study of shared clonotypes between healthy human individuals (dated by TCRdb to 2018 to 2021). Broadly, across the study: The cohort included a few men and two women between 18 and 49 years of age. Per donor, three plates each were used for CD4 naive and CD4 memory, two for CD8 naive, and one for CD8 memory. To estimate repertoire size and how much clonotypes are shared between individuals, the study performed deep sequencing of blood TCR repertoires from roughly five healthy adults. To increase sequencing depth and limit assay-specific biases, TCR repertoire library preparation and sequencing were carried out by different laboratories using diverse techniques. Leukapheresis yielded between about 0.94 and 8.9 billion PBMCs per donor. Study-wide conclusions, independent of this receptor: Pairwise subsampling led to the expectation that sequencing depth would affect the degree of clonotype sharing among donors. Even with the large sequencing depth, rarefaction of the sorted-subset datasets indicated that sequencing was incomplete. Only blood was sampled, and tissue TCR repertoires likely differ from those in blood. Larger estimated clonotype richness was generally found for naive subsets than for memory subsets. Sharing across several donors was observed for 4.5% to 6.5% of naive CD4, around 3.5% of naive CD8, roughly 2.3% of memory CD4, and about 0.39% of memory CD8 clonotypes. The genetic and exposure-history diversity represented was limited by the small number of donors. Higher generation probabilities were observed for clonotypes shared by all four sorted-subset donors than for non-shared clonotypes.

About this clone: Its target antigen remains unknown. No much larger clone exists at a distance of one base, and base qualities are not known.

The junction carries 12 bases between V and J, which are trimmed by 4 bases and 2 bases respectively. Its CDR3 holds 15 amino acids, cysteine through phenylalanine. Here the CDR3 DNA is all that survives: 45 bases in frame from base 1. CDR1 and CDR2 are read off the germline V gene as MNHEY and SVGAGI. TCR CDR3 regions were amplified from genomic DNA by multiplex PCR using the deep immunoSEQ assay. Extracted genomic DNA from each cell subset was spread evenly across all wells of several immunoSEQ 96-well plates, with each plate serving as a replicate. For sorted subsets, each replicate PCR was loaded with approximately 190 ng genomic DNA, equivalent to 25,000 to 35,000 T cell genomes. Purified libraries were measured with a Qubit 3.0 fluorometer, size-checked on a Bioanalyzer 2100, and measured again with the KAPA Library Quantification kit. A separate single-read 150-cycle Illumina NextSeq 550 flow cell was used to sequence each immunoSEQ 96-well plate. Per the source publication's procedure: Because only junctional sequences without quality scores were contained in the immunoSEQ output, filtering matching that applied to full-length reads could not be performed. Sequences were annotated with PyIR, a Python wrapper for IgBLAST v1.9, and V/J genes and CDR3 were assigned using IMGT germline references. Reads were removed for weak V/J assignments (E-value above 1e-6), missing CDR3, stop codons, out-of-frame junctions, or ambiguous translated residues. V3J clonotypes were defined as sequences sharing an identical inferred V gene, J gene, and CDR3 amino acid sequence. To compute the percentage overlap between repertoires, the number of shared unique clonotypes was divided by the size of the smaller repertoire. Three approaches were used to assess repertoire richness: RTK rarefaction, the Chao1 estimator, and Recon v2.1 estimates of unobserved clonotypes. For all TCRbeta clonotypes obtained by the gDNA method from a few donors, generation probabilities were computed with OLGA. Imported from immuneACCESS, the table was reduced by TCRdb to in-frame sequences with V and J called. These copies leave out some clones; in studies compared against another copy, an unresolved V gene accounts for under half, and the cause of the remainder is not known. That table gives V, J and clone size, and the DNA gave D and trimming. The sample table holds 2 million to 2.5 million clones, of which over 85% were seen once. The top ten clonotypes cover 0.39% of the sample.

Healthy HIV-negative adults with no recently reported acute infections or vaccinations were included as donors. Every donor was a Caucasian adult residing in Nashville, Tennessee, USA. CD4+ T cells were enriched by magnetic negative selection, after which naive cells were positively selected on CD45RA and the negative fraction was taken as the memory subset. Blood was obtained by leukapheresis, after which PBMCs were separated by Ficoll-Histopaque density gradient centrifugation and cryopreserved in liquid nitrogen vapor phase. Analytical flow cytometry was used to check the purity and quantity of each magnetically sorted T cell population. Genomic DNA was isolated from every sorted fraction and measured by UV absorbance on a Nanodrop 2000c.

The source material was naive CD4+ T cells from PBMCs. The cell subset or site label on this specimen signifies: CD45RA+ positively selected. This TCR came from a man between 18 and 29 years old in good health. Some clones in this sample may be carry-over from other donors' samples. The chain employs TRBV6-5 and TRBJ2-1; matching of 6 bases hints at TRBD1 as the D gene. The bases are TGTGCCAGCAGTTGGCGGCAGGGGACCTACAATGAGCAGTTCTTC. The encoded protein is CASSWRQGTYNEQFF.